The rows below give T cell receptor beta chains drawn from one sample of a study of CD8 T cells in Susac syndrome. MiXCR, applied by TCRdb to the immunoSEQ multiplex PCR reads, yields one record per CDR3 protein. The sample comprises 80,000 to 90,000 distinct CDR3 sequences, more than 85% of which are singletons, and over 0.35% rests with the top ten. The sequenced material came from CD8+ T cells from PBMCs. These receptors originate from a human donor with Susac syndrome. Both conserved end residues are part of each CDR3. Each record gives: V gene, J gene, CDR3 protein.

TRBV7-9	TRBJ1-1	CASSLVLDEAFF
TRBV15	TRBJ2-2	CATSREEETGELFF
TRBV6-6	TRBJ2-5	CASSYTGTEETQYF
TRBV12-3/TRBV12-4	TRBJ2-2	CASSPRLAGEELFF
TRBV9	TRBJ1-4	CASSVGNEELFF
TRBV7-3	TRBJ2-1	CASSLLGNPYNEQFF
TRBV9	TRBJ2-3	CASSVGSPPDTQYF
TRBV4-1	TRBJ1-1	CASSHPTGGTTEAFF
TRBV24-1	TRBJ2-5	CATSDLMEGVDQETQYF
TRBV15	TRBJ1-1	CATSRGPGGGNTEAFF
TRBV29-1	TRBJ2-7	CSSMTLGNEQYF
TRBV7-9	TRBJ2-2	CASTRQGIDTGELFF